The text below deals with one T cell receptor beta chain. The data originate from a study of blood T cell repertoires in COVID-19. Across the whole study: Nucleic acid was either cDNA or gDNA, and it came from T cells, B-cell-depleted T cells, or PBMCs.

Original processing notes: Reference gene primers were amplified, and this amplification served to estimate nucleated cell counts. Sequencing was performed with immunoSEQ multiplex PCR; in TCRdb, only in-frame clones are kept and a portion is missing. V and J calls and clone size are as listed in that table; D and trimming were resolved from the DNA. The sample contains over 65,000 clones, 75% to 85% of which appear only once. CDR1 SNHLY and CDR2 FYNNEI come from the germline V gene. The CDR3 is made up of 13 amino acids. V was pared by 5 bases and J by 2 bases, with 3 bases of the junction left unmatched. Enrollment of patients from Seattle took place during active infection, with longitudinal follow-up.

This clonotype was sampled from a man in his sixties with COVID-19, enrolled during active disease. The sample comprised peripheral blood. The J gene is TRBJ2-7, the V gene TRBV2; 7 bases line up with TRBD1. The CDR3 here is CASSIGTAYEQYF. CDR3 nucleotides: TGTGCCAGCAGTATAGGGACAGCCTACGAGCAGTACTTC.